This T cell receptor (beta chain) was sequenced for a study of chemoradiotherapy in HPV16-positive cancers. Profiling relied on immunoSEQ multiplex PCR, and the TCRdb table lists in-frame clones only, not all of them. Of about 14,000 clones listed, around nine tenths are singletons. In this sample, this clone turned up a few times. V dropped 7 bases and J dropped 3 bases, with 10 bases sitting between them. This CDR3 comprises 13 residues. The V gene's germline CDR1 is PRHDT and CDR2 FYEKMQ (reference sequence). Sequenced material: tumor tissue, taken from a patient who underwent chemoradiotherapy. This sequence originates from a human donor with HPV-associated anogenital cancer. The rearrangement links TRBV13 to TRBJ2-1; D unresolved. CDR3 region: CASTLDNYNEQFF. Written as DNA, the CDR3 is TGTGCCAGCACCCTCGATAACTACAATGAGCAGTTCTTC.